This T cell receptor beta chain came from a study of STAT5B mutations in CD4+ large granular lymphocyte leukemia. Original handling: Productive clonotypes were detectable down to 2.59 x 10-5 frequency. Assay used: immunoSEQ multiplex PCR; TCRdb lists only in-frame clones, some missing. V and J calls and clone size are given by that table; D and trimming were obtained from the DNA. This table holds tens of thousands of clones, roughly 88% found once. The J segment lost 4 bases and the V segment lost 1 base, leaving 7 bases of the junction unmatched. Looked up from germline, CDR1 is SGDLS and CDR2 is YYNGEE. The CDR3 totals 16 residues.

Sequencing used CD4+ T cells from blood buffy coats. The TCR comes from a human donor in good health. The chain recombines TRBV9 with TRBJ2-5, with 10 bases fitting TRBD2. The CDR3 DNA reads TGTGCCAGCAGCGTAAGGAGCGGGAGGGTGGGAGAGACCCAGTACTTC. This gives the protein CASSVRSGRVGETQYF. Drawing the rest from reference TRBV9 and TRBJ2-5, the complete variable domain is DSGVTQTPKHLITATGQRVTLRCSPRSGDLSVYWYQQSLDQGLQFLIQYYNGEERAKGNILERFSAQQFPDLHSELNLSSLELGDSALYFCASSVRSGRVGETQYFGPGTRLLVL.